The table lists the clone carrying this T cell receptor beta chain with a few counts. Unmatched junction bases numbered 11, after V lost 3 bases and J lost 4 bases. From germline, CDR1 is DFQATT and CDR2 SNEGSKA (reference sequence). The CDR3 is made up of 16 amino acids. These data come from a study of response to subunit inactivated influenza vaccine. Each CDR3 protein is one row after TCRdb ran MiXCR on the RT-PCR reads. There are roughly 500,000 distinct CDR3 sequences in the sample; roughly 25% occur only once, and about 3% lies in the top ten. The data also belong to a second study, concerning T cells expressing NK-cell markers. That paper notes: Production of TCR beta cDNA relied on 5'RACE template switching with UMIs. Sorted T-cell subsets CD3+CD56+NKG2C+, CD3+CD56+NKG2C- and CD3+CD56-NKG2C+ were TCR beta-sequenced. An anti-gamma-delta TCR antibody was added in several experiments. It restricted sorting to alpha-beta TCR-expressing T cells. The study found dominant NKG2C+ clonotypes at roughly 1.0-8% of CD8+ T cells in six donors. The leading position in the CD3+CD56-NKG2C+ fraction of a few donors also went to these clonotypes.

The sample in question was CD4+ T cells sorted from PBMCs, obtained 12 days after vaccination. This clonotype originated in a man aged 45-65 years who received an inactivated influenza vaccine. The chain links TRBV20-1 to TRBJ1-5; 8 nucleotides agree with TRBD1. The CDR3 bases are TGCAGTGCTAGGGACAGGGAACGAGGGCAAAATCAGCCCCAGCATTTT. It yields the protein CSARDRERGQNQPQHF.